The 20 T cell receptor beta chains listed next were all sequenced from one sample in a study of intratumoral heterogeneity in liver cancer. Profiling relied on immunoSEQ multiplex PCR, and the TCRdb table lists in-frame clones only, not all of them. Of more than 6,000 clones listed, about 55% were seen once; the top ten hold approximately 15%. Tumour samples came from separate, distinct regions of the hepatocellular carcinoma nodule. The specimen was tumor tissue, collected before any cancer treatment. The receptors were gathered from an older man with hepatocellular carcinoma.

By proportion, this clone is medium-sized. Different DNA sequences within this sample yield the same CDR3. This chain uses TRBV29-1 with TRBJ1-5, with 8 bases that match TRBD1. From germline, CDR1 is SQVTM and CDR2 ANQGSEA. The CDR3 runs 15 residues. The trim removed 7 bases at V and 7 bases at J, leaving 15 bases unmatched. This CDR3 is CSAGVGNSGGQPQHF. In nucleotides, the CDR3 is TGCAGCGCGGGGGTGGGGAATTCAGGGGGCCAGCCCCAGCATTTT.

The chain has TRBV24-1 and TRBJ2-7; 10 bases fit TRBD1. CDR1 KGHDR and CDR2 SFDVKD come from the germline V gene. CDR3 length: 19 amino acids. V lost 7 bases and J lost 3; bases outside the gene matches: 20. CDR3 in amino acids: CATRPPRQGAIFNCYEQYF. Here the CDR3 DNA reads TGTGCCACCAGGCCCCCGCGACAGGGGGCTATCTTTAATTGCTACGAGCAGTACTTC.

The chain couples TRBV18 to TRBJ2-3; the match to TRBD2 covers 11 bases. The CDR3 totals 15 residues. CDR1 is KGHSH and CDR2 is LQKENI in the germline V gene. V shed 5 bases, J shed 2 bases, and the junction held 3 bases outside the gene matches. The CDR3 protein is CASSSSGGYTDTQYF. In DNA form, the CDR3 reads TGTGCCAGCTCATCTAGCGGGGGGTACACAGATACGCAGTATTTT.

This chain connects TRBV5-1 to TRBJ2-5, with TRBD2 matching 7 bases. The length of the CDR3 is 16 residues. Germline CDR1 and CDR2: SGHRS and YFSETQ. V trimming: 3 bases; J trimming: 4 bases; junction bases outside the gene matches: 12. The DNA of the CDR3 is TGCGCCAGCAGCTCGGGGATCCAAGCGGGGATAGAGACCCAGTACTTC. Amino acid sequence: CASSSGIQAGIETQYF.

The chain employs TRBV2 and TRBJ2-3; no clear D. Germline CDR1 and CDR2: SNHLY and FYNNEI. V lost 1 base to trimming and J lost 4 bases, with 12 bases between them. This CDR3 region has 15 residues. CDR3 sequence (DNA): TGTGCCAGCAGTGAAGAAAAGAGCAACGCAGATACGCAGTATTTT. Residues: CASSEEKSNADTQYF.

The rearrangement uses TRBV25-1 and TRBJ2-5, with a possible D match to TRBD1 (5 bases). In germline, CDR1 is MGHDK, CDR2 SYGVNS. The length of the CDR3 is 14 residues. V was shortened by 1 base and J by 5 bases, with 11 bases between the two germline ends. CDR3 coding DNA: TGTGCCAGCAGTGAATCAGGGTCTTGGGAGACCCAGTACTTC. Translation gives CASSESGSWETQYF.

The CDR3 loop reads CASSERMKNEKLFF. CDR3 DNA: TGTGCCAGCAGTGAGAGGATGAAGAATGAAAAACTGTTTTTT. This chain joins TRBV2 and TRBJ1-4, with D unclear. Germline CDR1 reads SNHLY; CDR2 reads FYNNEI. CDR3 length equals 14 residues. Trimming pared 3 bases from V and 5 bases from J, leaving 10 bases between.

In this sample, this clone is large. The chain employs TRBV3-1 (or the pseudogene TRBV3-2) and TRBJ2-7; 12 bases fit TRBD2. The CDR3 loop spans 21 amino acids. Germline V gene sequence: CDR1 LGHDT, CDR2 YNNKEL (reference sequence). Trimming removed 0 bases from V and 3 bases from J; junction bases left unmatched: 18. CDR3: CASSQDLGRASGGASGYEQYF. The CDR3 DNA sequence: TGTGCCAGCAGCCAAGATTTAGGCCGGGCTAGCGGGGGGGCTTCGGGCTACGAGCAGTACTTC.

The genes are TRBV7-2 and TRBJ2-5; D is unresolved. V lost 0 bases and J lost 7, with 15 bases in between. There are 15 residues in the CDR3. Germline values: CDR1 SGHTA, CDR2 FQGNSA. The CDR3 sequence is CASSLANTDRGTQYF. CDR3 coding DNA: TGTGCCAGCAGCTTAGCGAATACAGATAGAGGGACCCAGTACTTC.

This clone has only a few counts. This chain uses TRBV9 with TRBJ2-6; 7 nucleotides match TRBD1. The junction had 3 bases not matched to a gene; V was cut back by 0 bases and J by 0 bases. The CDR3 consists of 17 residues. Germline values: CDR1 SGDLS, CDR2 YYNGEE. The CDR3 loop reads CASSVGTGLSGANVLTF. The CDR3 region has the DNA TGTGCCAGCAGCGTAGGGACAGGCCTCTCTGGGGCCAACGTCCTGACTTTC. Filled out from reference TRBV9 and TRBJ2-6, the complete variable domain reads DSGVTQTPKHLITATGQRVTLRCSPRSGDLSVYWYQQSLDQGLQFLIQYYNGEERAKGNILERFSAQQFPDLHSELNLSSLELGDSALYFCASSVGTGLSGANVLTFGAGSRLTVL.

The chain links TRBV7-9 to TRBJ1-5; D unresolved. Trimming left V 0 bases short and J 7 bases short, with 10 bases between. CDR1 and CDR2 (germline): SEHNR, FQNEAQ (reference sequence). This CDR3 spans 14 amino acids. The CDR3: CASSLAGREQPQHF. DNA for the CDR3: TGTGCCAGCAGCTTAGCGGGTCGGGAACAGCCCCAGCATTTT. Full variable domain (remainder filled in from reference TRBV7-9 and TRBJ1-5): DTGVSQNPRHKITKRGQNVTFRCDPISEHNRLYWYRQTLGQGPEFLTYFQNEAQLEKSRLLSDRFSAERPKGSFSTLEIQRTEQGDSAMYLCASSLAGREQPQHFGDGTRLSIL.

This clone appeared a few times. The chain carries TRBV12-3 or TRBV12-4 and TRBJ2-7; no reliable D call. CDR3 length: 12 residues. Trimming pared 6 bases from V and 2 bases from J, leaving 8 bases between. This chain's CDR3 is CASSDEPYEQYF. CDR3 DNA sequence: TGTGCCAGCAGCGACGAGCCCTACGAGCAGTACTTC.

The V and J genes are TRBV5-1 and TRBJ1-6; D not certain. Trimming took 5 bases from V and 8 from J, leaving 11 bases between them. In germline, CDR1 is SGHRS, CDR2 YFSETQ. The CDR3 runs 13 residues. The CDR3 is CASSAHRDSPLHF. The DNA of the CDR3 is TGCGCCAGCAGTGCCCACCGAGATTCACCCCTCCACTTT.

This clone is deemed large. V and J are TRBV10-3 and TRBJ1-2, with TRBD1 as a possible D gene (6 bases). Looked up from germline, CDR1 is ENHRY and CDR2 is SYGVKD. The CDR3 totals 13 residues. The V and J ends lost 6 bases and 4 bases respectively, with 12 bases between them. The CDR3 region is CAIRLDSFYGYTF. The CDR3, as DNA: TGTGCCATCAGACTGGACAGCTTCTATGGCTACACCTTC.

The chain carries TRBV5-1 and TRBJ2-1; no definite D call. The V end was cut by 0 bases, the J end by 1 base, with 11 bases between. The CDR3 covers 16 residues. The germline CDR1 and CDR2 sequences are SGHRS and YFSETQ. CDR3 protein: CASSLARYQSYNEQFF. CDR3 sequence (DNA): TGCGCCAGCAGCTTGGCCAGGTACCAATCCTACAATGAGCAGTTCTTC.

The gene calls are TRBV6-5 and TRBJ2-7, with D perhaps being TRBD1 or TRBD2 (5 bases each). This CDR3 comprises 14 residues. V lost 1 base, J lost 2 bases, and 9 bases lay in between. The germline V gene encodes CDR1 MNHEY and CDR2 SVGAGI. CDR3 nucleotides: TGTGCCAGCAGTTACTGGGGGACCCCCTACGAGCAGTACTTC. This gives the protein CASSYWGTPYEQYF.

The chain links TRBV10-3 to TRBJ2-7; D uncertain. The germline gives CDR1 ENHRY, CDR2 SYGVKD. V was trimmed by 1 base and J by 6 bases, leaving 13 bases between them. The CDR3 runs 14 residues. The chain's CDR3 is CAISEWEGLGEQYV. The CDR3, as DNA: TGTGCCATCAGTGAGTGGGAAGGGCTGGGCGAGCAGTACGTC.

The CDR3 nucleotides are TGTGCCAGCAGCCCACAGGACAGGGGTTACTATGGCTACACCTTC. This codes for CASSPQDRGYYGYTF. The chain uses TRBV7-2 and TRBJ1-2; 9 bases line up with TRBD1. Unmatched junction bases numbered 7, after V lost 5 bases and J lost 3 bases. Germline V gene data show CDR1 as SGHTA and CDR2 as FQGNSA. This CDR3 is 15 amino acids long.

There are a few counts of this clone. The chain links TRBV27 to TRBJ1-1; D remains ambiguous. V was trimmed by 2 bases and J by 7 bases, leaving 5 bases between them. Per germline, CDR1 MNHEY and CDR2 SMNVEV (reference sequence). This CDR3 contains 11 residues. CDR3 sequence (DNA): TGTGCCAGCAGTTTAGGTGATGAAGCTTTCTTT. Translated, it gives CASSLGDEAFF.

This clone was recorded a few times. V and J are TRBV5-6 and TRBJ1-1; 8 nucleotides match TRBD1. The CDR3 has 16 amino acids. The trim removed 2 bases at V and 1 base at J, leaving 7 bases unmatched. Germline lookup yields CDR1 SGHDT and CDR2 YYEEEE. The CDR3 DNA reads TGTGCCAGCAGCTTCCTAGGACAGGGTTGGAACACTGAAGCTTTCTTT. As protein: CASSFLGQGWNTEAFF.